The 24 T cell receptor beta chains presented below share a single source sample, sequenced in a study of shared clonotypes between healthy human individuals. CD8 cells classed as naive were CD45RO-negative and positively selected for CCR7, excluding terminally differentiated effector memory CD45RA+ cells. Profiling relied on immunoSEQ multiplex PCR, and the TCRdb table lists in-frame clones only, not all of them. The sample comprises around 1.9 million clones, about 94% of which are singletons, and roughly 1.7% rests with the top ten. The sample taken for sequencing was naive CD8+ T cells from PBMCs. The receptors were gathered from a man aged 18 to 29 in good health. Some clones in this sample may be carry-over from other donors' samples.

CDR3 protein: CASSPKRGLAGEEQYF. The CDR3 region has the DNA TGTGCCAGCAGCCCCAAGCGGGGACTAGCGGGAGAAGAGCAGTACTTC. The genes are TRBV7-8 and TRBJ2-7; 14 bases are shared with TRBD2. Germline values: CDR1 SGHVS, CDR2 FQNEAQ. This CDR3 has 16 amino acids. With 5 bases clipped from V and 7 bases from J, the junction kept 10 bases outside the gene matches.

V gene TRBV27 combines with J gene TRBJ2-4, with 8 bases that match TRBD1. With V trimmed by 6 bases and J by 0 bases, 19 bases remained unmatched. This CDR3 has 20 amino acids. Germline V gives CDR1 MNHEY, CDR2 SMNVEV (reference sequence). The CDR3 spells CASSLTPGQDLWKAKNIQYF. CDR3 bases: TGTGCCAGCAGCCTTACCCCGGGACAGGACCTTTGGAAAGCCAAAAACATTCAGTACTTC.

The V gene is TRBV27, the J gene TRBJ1-1; the D gene is possibly TRBD1 (5 bases). V was cut by 1 base and J by 1 base, with 10 bases left in between. CDR1 is MNHEY and CDR2 is SMNVEV in the germline V gene (reference sequence). The length of the CDR3 is 15 residues. The CDR3: CASSLFGTANTEAFF. DNA for the CDR3: TGTGCCAGCAGTTTATTCGGGACGGCGAACACTGAAGCTTTCTTT.

This chain connects TRBV27 to TRBJ1-1; D gene uncertain. CDR1 and CDR2 from the germline V gene are MNHEY and SMNVEV (reference sequence). This CDR3 spans 11 amino acids. V lost 3 bases, J lost 11 bases, and 10 bases lay in between. The CDR3 reads CASSFGLMAFF. The CDR3 DNA reads as TGTGCCAGCAGTTTTGGTCTTATGGCTTTCTTT.

Regarding this clone: This CDR3 is also generated by other DNA sequences in the sample. The chain is built from TRBV9 and TRBJ1-2, with D perhaps TRBD1 (6 bases). The CDR3 length is 15 residues. Trimming pared 0 bases from V and 0 bases from J, leaving 9 bases between. Germline V gives CDR1 SGDLS, CDR2 YYNGEE. CDR3 nucleotides: TGTGCCAGCAGCGTAGGAGGGGGAGCTAACTATGGCTACACCTTC. This sequence encodes CASSVGGGANYGYTF.

The rearrangement links TRBV27 to TRBJ2-1; D uncertain. The CDR3 runs 14 residues. The ends were cut back, 2 bases at V and 4 bases at J, with 9 bases in the middle. The V gene's germline CDR1 is MNHEY and CDR2 SMNVEV (reference sequence). The CDR3 loop is CASSLQRQYNEQFF. The CDR3 nucleotides are TGTGCCAGCAGTTTACAAAGGCAATACAATGAGCAGTTCTTC.

The V call is TRBV27, the J call TRBJ1-2, with 7 bases identical to TRBD1. The CDR3 spans 15 residues. Looked up from germline, CDR1 is MNHEY and CDR2 is SMNVEV (reference sequence). The junction had 1 base not matched to a gene; V was cut back by 0 bases and J by 0 bases. CDR3 residues: CASSLSGTANYGYTF. The DNA for the CDR3 is TGTGCCAGCAGTTTATCTGGGACAGCTAACTATGGCTACACCTTC.

The chain has TRBV4-3 and TRBJ2-5; possible D gene TRBD1, 6 bases. The DNA end favors TRBJ2-7, so the J call may be wrong. Germline V CDR1 and CDR2: LGHNA, YSLEER. This CDR3 has 13 amino acids. CDR3 DNA sequence: TGCGCCAGCAGCCAAGGACAGGTATCCGAGCAGTACTTC. It codes for CASSQGQVSEQYF.

The V gene is TRBV30, the J gene TRBJ1-6, with D tentatively TRBD1 (5 bases). The germline CDR1 and CDR2 sequences are GTSNPN and SVGIG (reference sequence). Trimming removed 3 bases at V and 7 bases at J, with 7 bases between. The CDR3 is 12 amino acids. The CDR3 loop reads CAWSQGNSPLHF. As DNA, the CDR3 is TGTGCCTGGAGCCAGGGAAATTCACCCCTCCACTTT.

The V and J genes are TRBV29-1 and TRBJ2-3, with a tentative D call TRBD2 (5 bases). The V gene lost 8 bases and the J gene lost 8 bases, with 14 bases spanning the gap. Germline V gene data show CDR1 as SQVTM and CDR2 as ANQGSEA. The CDR3 is 11 residues long. CDR3 region: CSPLTGSTQYF. The CDR3 bases are TGCAGCCCCCTTACGGGGAGTACGCAGTATTTT.

V gene TRBV7-9 combines with J gene TRBJ2-1; 7 bases match TRBD2. The CDR3 totals 17 residues. The ends lost 2 bases at V and 3 bases at J; junction bases unmatched: 10. From germline, CDR1 is SEHNR and CDR2 FQNEAQ (reference sequence). This CDR3 reads CASSLYPREVIYNEQFF. DNA of the CDR3: TGTGCCAGCAGCTTATACCCTCGGGAGGTAATCTACAATGAGCAGTTCTTC.

The chain carries TRBV7-9 and TRBJ1-1, with a possible D match to TRBD1 (6 bases). CDR1 SEHNR and CDR2 FQNEAQ come from the germline V gene (reference sequence). The V gene lost 5 bases and the J gene lost 4 bases, with 17 bases spanning the gap. This CDR3 has 15 residues. The CDR3 sequence is CASSPQGGDSTEAFF. The CDR3 DNA is TGTGCCAGCAGCCCACAAGGGGGGGATTCCACTGAAGCTTTCTTT.

J is TRBJ2-7 and V is TRBV11-2; the D is unclear. Germline V CDR1 and CDR2: SGHAT, FQNNGV. The CDR3 extends over 15 amino acids. V dropped 4 bases and J dropped 0 bases, with 13 bases sitting between them. DNA of the CDR3: TGTGCCAGCAGCTGGGCATCCCCGATCTCCTACGAGCAGTACTTC. Its protein product is CASSWASPISYEQYF.

This clone was counted a single time. The rearrangement joins TRBV27 to TRBJ2-1; D is ambiguous. The CDR3 runs 14 residues. The V gene's germline CDR1 is MNHEY and CDR2 SMNVEV (reference sequence). V lost 7 bases and J 1 base, leaving 11 bases between the germline ends. The CDR3 is CASTFAASYNEQFF. Written as DNA, the CDR3 is TGTGCCAGCACTTTTGCCGCTTCCTACAATGAGCAGTTCTTC.

The chain carries TRBV7-9 and TRBJ2-7, with TRBD2 identical over 7 bases. V lost 5 bases to trimming and J lost 2 bases; unmatched junction nucleotides: 9. Per germline, CDR1 SEHNR and CDR2 FQNEAQ (reference sequence). The CDR3 covers 15 residues. CDR3 sequence reads: CASSPRLATTYEQYF. The CDR3 DNA sequence: TGTGCCAGCAGCCCCCGACTAGCTACAACCTACGAGCAGTACTTC.

This chain joins TRBV27 and TRBJ2-1, with TRBD2 identical over 10 bases. The junction had 4 bases not matched to a gene; V was cut back by 6 bases and J by 5 bases. The CDR3 is made up of 14 amino acids. Germline values: CDR1 MNHEY, CDR2 SMNVEV (reference sequence). The CDR3 sequence is CASRGTSANNEQFF. In DNA, the CDR3 is TGTGCCAGCAGGGGGACTAGCGCGAACAATGAGCAGTTCTTC.

This clone showed up just a few times. The rearrangement links TRBV4-1 to TRBJ1-1; D not certain. CDR3 size: 13 residues. The germline V and J ends were trimmed by 1 base and 4 bases, with 7 bases remaining between them. Per germline, CDR1 MGHRA and CDR2 YSYEKL. Here the CDR3 reads CASSQGLATEAFF. For the CDR3, the DNA is TGCGCCAGCAGCCAAGGGCTGGCCACTGAAGCTTTCTTT.

The rearrangement uses TRBV29-1 and TRBJ2-3, with 12 bases identical to TRBD2. CDR1 and CDR2 (germline): SQVTM, ANQGSEA. The CDR3 totals 15 residues. Trimming at V came to 6 bases and at J to 0 bases, leaving 4 bases not matched to a gene. The CDR3 bases are TGCAGCGTCGGACTAGCGGGGCTTAGCACAGATACGCAGTATTTT. It specifies CSVGLAGLSTDTQYF.

The chain joins TRBV7-2 to TRBJ1-5; D call uncertain. This CDR3 contains 16 residues. The germline V gene encodes CDR1 SGHTA and CDR2 FQGNSA. With 2 bases removed from V and 5 bases from J, the gap between germline ends came to 16 bases. CDR3: CASSLHSWSADQPQHF. The CDR3 nucleotides are TGTGCCAGCAGCTTACATAGTTGGTCAGCCGATCAGCCCCAGCATTTT. The full variable domain, its missing parts supplied by reference TRBV7-2 and TRBJ1-5, is GAGVSQSPSNKVTEKGKDVELRCDPISGHTALYWYRQSLGQGLEFLIYFQGNSAPDKSGLPSDRFSAERTGGSVSTLTIQRTQQEDSAVYLCASSLHSWSADQPQHFGDGTRLSIL.

The J gene is TRBJ1-5, the V gene TRBV28; no firm D call. Trimming pared 6 bases from V and 10 bases from J, leaving 10 bases between. This CDR3 has 11 amino acids. CDR1 and CDR2 (germline): MDHEN, SYDVKM. The CDR3 is CASSLGRPQHF. CDR3 bases: TGTGCCAGCAGCCTAGGGAGACCCCAGCATTTT.

V usage is TRBV11-3 and J usage is TRBJ2-1; 9 bases are a match to TRBD2. J gave up 2 bases and V 5 bases, and 10 bases lay outside the gene matches. Germline lookup yields CDR1 SGHNT and CDR2 YENEEA. The CDR3 is 17 amino acids. The CDR3 protein is CASSPLRGTSPYNEQFF. In DNA form, the CDR3 reads TGTGCCAGCAGCCCCTTAAGGGGGACTAGCCCCTACAATGAGCAGTTCTTC.

This clone was picked up one time. The V and J genes are TRBV5-5 and TRBJ1-3; possible D gene TRBD1, 6 bases. The CDR3 runs 16 residues. The germline V gene encodes CDR1 SGHKS and CDR2 YYEKEE (reference sequence). The V gene lost 4 bases and the J gene lost 9 bases, with 23 bases spanning the gap. CDR3 loop: CASSMLTGPLLGTIYF. In DNA, the CDR3 is TGTGCCAGCAGCATGCTGACAGGACCCTTGCTTGGCACCATATATTTT.

The chain's CDR3 is CASKRRVEVIDGYTF. The CDR3 DNA reads TGTGCCAGCAAAAGGAGGGTAGAAGTGATCGATGGCTACACCTTC. The rearrangement uses TRBV6-5 and TRBJ1-2; D ambiguous. Looked up from germline, CDR1 is MNHEY and CDR2 is SVGAGI. V was shortened by 7 bases and J by 6 bases, with 21 bases between the two germline ends. The CDR3 covers 15 residues.

CDR3: CASSQGPPGGHRNTEAFF. The CDR3 bases are TGCGCCAGCAGCCAAGGGCCGCCAGGGGGACATAGGAACACTGAAGCTTTCTTT. The rearrangement uses TRBV4-3 and TRBJ1-1, with TRBD1 matching over 7 bases. This CDR3 is 18 amino acids long. The V gene's germline CDR1 is LGHNA and CDR2 YSLEER. J gave up 1 base and V 1 base, and 12 bases lay outside the gene matches.